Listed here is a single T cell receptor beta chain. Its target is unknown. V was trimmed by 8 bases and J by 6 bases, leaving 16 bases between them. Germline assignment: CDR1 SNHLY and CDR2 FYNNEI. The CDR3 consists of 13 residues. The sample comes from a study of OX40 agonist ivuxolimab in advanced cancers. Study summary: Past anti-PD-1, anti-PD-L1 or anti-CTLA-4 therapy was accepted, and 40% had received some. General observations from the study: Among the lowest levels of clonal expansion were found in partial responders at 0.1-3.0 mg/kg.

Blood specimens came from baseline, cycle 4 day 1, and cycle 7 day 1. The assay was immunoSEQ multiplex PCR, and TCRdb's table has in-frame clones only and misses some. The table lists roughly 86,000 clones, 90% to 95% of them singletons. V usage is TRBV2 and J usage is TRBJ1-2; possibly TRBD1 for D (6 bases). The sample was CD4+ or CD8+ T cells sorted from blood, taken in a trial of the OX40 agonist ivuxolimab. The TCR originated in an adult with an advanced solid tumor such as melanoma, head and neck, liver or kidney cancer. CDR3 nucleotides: TGTGCCAGCGGGGCTGAGGGGGGCGATGGCTACACCTTC. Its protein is CASGAEGGDGYTF.